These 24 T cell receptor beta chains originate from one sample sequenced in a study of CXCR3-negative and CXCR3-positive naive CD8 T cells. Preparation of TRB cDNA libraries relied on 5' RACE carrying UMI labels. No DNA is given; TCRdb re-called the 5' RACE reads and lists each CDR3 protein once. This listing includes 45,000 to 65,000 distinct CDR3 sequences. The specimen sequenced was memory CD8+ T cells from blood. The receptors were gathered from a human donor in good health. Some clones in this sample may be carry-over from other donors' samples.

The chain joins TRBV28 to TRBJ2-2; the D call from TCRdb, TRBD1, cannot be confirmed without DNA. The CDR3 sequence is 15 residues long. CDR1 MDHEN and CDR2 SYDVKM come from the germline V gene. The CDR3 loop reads CASSPTVDSTGELFF.

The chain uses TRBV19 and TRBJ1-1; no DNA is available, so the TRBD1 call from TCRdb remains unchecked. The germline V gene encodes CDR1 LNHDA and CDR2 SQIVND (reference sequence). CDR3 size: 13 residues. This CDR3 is CASSGTLNTEAFF.

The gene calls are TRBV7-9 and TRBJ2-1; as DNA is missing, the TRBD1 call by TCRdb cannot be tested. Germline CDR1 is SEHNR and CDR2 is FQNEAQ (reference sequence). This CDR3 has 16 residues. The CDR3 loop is CASSSRTGSSYNEQFF.

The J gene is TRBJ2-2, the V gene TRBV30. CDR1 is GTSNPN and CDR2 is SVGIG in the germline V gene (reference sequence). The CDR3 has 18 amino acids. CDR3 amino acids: CAWSVVGRSIANTGELFF.

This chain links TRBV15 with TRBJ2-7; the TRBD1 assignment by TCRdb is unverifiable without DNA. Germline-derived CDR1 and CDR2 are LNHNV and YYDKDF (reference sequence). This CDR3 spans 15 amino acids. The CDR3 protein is CATSRTRDPGLEQYF.

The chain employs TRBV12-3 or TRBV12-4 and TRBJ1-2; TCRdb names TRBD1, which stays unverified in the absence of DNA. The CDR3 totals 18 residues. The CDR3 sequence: CASSSHGQGALLGYGYTF.

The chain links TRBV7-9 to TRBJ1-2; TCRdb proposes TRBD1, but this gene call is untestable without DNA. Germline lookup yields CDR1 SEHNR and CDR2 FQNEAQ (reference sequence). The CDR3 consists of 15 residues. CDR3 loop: CASSLAPGTNYGYTF. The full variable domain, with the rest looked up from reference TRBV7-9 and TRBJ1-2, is DTGVSQNPRHKITKRGQNVTFRCDPISEHNRLYWYRQTLGQGPEFLTYFQNEAQLEKSRLLSDRFSAERPKGSFSTLEIQRTEQGDSAMYLCASSLAPGTNYGYTFGSGTRLTVV.

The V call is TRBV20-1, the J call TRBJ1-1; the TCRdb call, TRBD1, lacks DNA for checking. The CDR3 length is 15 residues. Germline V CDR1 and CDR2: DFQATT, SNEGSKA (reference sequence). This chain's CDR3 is CSAPTPGQGSTEAFF.

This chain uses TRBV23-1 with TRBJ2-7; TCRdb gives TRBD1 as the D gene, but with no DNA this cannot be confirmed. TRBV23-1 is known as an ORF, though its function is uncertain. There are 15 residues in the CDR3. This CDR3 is CASNKGGGGTYEQYF.

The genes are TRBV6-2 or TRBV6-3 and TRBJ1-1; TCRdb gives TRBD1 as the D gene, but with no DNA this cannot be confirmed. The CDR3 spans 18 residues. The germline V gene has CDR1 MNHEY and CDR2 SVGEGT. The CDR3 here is CASLMDRGQLTMNTEAFF.

The CDR3 protein is CASIPGPGHFEQFF. The chain uses TRBV2 and TRBJ2-1; the TRBD1 assignment by TCRdb is unverifiable without DNA. Germline values: CDR1 SNHLY, CDR2 FYNNEI. This CDR3 comprises 14 residues.

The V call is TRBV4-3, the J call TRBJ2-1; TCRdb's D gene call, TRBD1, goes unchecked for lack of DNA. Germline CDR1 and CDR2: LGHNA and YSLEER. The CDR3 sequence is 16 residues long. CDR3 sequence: CASSQTTGTGGNEQFF.

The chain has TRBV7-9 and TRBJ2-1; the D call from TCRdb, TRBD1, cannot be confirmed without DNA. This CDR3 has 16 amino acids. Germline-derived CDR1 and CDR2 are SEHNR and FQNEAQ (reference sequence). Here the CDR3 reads CASSSQGQSSYNEQFF.

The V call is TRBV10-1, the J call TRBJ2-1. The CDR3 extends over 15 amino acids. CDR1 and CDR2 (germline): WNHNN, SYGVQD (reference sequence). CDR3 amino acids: CASSESSESYNEQFF.

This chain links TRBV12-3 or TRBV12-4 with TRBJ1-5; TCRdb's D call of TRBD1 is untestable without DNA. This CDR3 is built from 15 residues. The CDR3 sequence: CASSFEGFSNQPQHF.

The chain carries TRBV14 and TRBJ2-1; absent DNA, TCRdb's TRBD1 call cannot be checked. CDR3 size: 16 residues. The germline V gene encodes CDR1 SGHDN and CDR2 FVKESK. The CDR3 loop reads CASSQDPGRIYNEQFF.

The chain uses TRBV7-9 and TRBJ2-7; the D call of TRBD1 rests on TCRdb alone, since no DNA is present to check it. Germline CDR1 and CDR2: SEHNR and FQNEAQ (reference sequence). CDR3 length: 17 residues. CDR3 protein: CASSAGQGALISYEQYF.

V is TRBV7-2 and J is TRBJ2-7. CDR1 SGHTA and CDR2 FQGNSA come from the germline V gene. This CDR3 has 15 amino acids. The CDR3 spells CASSLSSAGPYEQYF.

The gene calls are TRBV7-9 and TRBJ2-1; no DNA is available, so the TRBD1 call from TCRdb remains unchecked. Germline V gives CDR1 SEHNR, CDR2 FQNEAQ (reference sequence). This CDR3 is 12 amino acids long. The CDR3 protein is CASSGQGDEQFF.

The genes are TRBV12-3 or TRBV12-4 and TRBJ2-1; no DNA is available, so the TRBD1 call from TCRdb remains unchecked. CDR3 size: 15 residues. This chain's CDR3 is CASSERGGSWGEQFF.

The CDR3: CSARLDNTGELFF. The chain recombines TRBV20-1 with TRBJ2-2. The CDR3 consists of 13 residues. The germline CDR1 and CDR2 sequences are DFQATT and SNEGSKA (reference sequence).

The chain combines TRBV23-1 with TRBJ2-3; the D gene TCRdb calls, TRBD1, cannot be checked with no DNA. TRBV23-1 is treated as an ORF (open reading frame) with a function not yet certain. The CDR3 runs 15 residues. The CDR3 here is CASRLGQGATDTQYF.

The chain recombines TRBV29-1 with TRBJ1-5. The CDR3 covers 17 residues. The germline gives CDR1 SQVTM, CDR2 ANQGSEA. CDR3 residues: CSVDLRKGQNSNQPQHF.

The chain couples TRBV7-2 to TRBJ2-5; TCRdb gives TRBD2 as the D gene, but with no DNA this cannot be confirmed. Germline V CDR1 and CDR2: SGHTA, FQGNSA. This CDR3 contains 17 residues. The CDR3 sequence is CASSLDGGPTPLETQYF.